The rows below give T cell receptor beta chains drawn from one sample of a study of blood T cell repertoires in COVID-19. Sequencing was performed with immunoSEQ multiplex PCR; in TCRdb, only in-frame clones are kept and a portion is missing. The data contain about 170,000 clones, less than 85% of them singletons. Specimen: peripheral blood. The receptors shown here come from a human donor with acute or convalescent COVID-19. The donor label of this sample is uncertain. Each CDR3 is given with its conserved first and last residue. D genes are given only for firm matches. Clone size is given for some rows only: seen once, a few or many times, or a class if the clone is expanded.

J gene: TRBJ2-3; V gene: TRBV28; D gene: TRBD2; clone size: -; CDR3 DNA: TGTGCCAGCAGTTCGTTAAGACTAGCGGGGGGCTCAGGTTTCACAGATACGCAGTATTTT; CDR3 protein: CASSSLRLAGGSGFTDTQYF
J gene: TRBJ2-4; V gene: TRBV5-6; D gene: -; clone size: -; CDR3 DNA: TGTGCCAGCAGCGCTACAGGGAGGGGGACCAAAAACATTCAGTACTTC; CDR3 protein: CASSATGRGTKNIQYF
J gene: TRBJ2-1; V gene: TRBV11-3; D gene: -; clone size: -; CDR3 DNA: TGTGCCAGCAGAACCAGGACTACCCATTCCTACAATGAGCAGTTCTTC; CDR3 protein: CASRTRTTHSYNEQFF
J gene: TRBJ1-2; V gene: TRBV5-1; D gene: TRBD1; clone size: -; CDR3 DNA: TGCGCCAGCAGCCTAACCGGGACAGGGAGGCGCGGCTACACCTTC; CDR3 protein: CASSLTGTGRRGYTF
J gene: TRBJ1-5; V gene: TRBV11-2; D gene: -; clone size: -; CDR3 DNA: TGTGCCAGCAGCTTAGGGGCGGGAAATCAGCCCCAGCATTTT; CDR3 protein: CASSLGAGNQPQHF
J gene: TRBJ1-1; V gene: TRBV18; D gene: -; clone size: -; CDR3 DNA: TGTGCCAGCTCACCACCGCAGGGATACACTGAAGCTTTCTTT; CDR3 protein: CASSPPQGYTEAFF
J gene: TRBJ2-2; V gene: TRBV18; D gene: -; clone size: -; CDR3 DNA: TGTGCCAGCTTCTCCAGGGTACCCACGAACACCGGGGAGCTGTTTTTT; CDR3 protein: CASFSRVPTNTGELFF
J gene: TRBJ2-1; V gene: TRBV19; D gene: -; clone size: -; CDR3 DNA: TGTGCCAGTACCCCAGGGGACCGAGCCTACAATGAGCAGTTCTTC; CDR3 protein: CASTPGDRAYNEQFF
J gene: TRBJ1-5; V gene: TRBV10-3; D gene: TRBD1; clone size: -; CDR3 DNA: TGTGCCAGTCAGGGGGGCAATCAGCCCCAGCATTTT; CDR3 protein: CASQGGNQPQHF
J gene: TRBJ2-2; V gene: TRBV2; D gene: TRBD1; clone size: -; CDR3 DNA: TGTGCCAGCAGTTTTCGCTTAACAGGGGGTACGACCACCGGGGAGCTGTTTTTT; CDR3 protein: CASSFRLTGGTTTGELFF
J gene: TRBJ1-3; V gene: TRBV5-4; D gene: -; clone size: -; CDR3 DNA: TGTGCCAGCAGCAGACCGGGAGGGCGCCGCGGAAACACCATATATTTT; CDR3 protein: CASSRPGGRRGNTIYF
J gene: TRBJ1-2; V gene: TRBV9; D gene: -; clone size: -; CDR3 DNA: TGTGCCAGCAGCGTAGCCCCGAACAGGGACCATGGCTACACCTTC; CDR3 protein: CASSVAPNRDHGYTF
J gene: TRBJ2-3; V gene: TRBV4-2; D gene: TRBD1; clone size: -; CDR3 DNA: TGTGCCAGCAGCCAGAACAGGGGGCGCACAGATACGCAGTATTTT; CDR3 protein: CASSQNRGRTDTQYF
J gene: TRBJ1-3; V gene: TRBV7-8; D gene: -; clone size: -; CDR3 DNA: TGTGCCAGCAGCTTATCAGGGGCTGGAAACACCATATATTTT; CDR3 protein: CASSLSGAGNTIYF
J gene: TRBJ2-3; V gene: TRBV9; D gene: -; clone size: -; CDR3 DNA: TGTGCCAGCAGCGTAGGCGGAGATACGCAGTATTTT; CDR3 protein: CASSVGGDTQYF
J gene: TRBJ2-1; V gene: TRBV19; D gene: -; clone size: -; CDR3 DNA: TGTGCCAGTAGTTCGGGACTTTACAATGAGCAGTTCTTC; CDR3 protein: CASSSGLYNEQFF
J gene: TRBJ2-1; V gene: TRBV19; D gene: -; clone size: -; CDR3 DNA: TGTGCCAGTAGTCTCCGGACAGTCCACAATGAGCAGTTCTTC; CDR3 protein: CASSLRTVHNEQFF
J gene: TRBJ2-1; V gene: TRBV6-2/TRBV6-3; D gene: -; clone size: -; CDR3 DNA: TGTGCCAGCAGTCCATACAATGAGCAGTTCTTC; CDR3 protein: CASSPYNEQFF
J gene: TRBJ1-5; V gene: TRBV6-5; D gene: -; clone size: few; CDR3 DNA: TGTGCCAGCACCGGTCTTGGGGCCTTAAATCAGCCCCAGCATTTT; CDR3 protein: CASTGLGALNQPQHF
J gene: TRBJ2-1; V gene: TRBV7-3; D gene: TRBD1; clone size: -; CDR3 DNA: TGTGCCAGCAGCGCCCCCGGGACAGCTAACAATGAGCAGTTCTTC; CDR3 protein: CASSAPGTANNEQFF
J gene: TRBJ2-3; V gene: TRBV5-1; D gene: TRBD2; clone size: -; CDR3 DNA: TGCGCCAGCAGCTCTTGGCTAGCGGGGGGACCAGATACGCAGTATTTT; CDR3 protein: CASSSWLAGGPDTQYF
J gene: TRBJ1-2; V gene: TRBV2; D gene: -; clone size: -; CDR3 DNA: TGTGCCAGCACGGGGGACTATGGCTACACCTTC; CDR3 protein: CASTGDYGYTF